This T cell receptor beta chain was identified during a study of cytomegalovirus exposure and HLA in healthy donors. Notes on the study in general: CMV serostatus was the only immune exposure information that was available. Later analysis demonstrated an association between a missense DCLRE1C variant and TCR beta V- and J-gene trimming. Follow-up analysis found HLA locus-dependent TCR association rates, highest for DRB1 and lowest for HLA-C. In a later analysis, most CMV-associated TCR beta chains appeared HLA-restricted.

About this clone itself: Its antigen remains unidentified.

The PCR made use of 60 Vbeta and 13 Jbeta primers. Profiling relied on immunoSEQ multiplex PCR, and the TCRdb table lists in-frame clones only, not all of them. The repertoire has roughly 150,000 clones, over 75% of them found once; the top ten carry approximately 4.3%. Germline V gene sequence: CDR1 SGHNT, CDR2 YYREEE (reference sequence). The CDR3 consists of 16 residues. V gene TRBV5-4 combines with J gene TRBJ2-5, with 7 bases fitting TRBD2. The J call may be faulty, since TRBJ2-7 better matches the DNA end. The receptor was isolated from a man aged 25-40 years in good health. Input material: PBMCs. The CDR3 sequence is CASSLPSSGKSYEQYF. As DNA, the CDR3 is TGTGCCAGCAGCTTGCCCAGCAGCGGGAAGAGCTACGAGCAGTACTTC.